This TCR beta chain was recorded in a study of early T cells in non-severe SARS-CoV-2 infection. A note on this clonotype: The antigen remains unidentified.

Whole-study results and caveats: Matches to VDJdb favored anti-spike CD8 responses and missed private and CD4 specificities.

The CDR3 contains 13 residues. Trimming took off 4 bases at V and 2 bases at J, with 8 bases between the two ends. The TCR library protocol was used to attach unique molecular identifiers. These identifiers were attached to individual cDNA molecules. In TCRdb, the 5' RACE reads were re-called with MiXCR into one record per CDR3 protein. The sample holds tens of thousands of distinct CDR3 sequences, around 5% seen once. The clonotype was recovered from an adult who was a healthcare worker with PCR-confirmed SARS-CoV-2 infection or an uninfected control (not recorded which). The sample was whole blood. V and J are TRBV12-3 or TRBV12-4 and TRBJ1-1; D is possibly TRBD1 (6 bases). This CDR3 reads CASSSGVNTEAFF. As DNA, the CDR3 is TGTGCCAGCAGTTCAGGGGTAAACACTGAAGCTTTCTTT.